The entry below gives a single T cell receptor (beta chain) sequence along with its context. Its cognate antigen has yet to be identified. Per-base qualities were not stored, and no clone one base away is much larger. The record originates from a study of CD8 T cells in Susac syndrome (dated by TCRdb to between 2018 and 2021). About the investigation overall: Among the sequenced Susac syndrome patients, about six had clinically active disease and roughly 8 were in clinical remission. Repertoire sequencing was used to test whether CD8+ T cell activation and differentiation in Susac syndrome was antigen driven. At blood withdrawal, Susac syndrome patients were either therapy-naive, taking corticosteroids (in some cases with IVIg as well), or taking IVIg alone. Paper-wide results and their limitations: The CD4+ T cell repertoire of patients with Susac syndrome showed no detectable clonal expansion. The number of individuals in the TCR sequencing and HLA analysis was acknowledged as relatively small.

Its CDR3 holds 12 amino acids, cysteine through phenylalanine. The read is trimmed to its CDR3 DNA, 36 bases read in frame from base 1. In the germline V gene (reference sequence), CDR1 corresponds to MNHEY and CDR2 to SMNVEV. Trimming at the junction amounts to 6 bases on V and 7 bases on J, and the germline ends lie 7 bases apart. RNA was extracted using the RNeasy kit, and about 0.45 to 1 microgram was reverse transcribed with random hexamers. The immunoSEQ multiplex PCR assay, which covers 54 Vbeta and 13 Jbeta segments, was used to amplify TCR beta CDR3 regions. Bias from PCR amplification was corrected by using a synthetic template baseline for primer optimization and for computational correction. The published analysis was carried out like this. Reads were annotated to V, D and J genes according to IMGT and were analyzed with immunoSEQ Analyzer, with only productive sequences retained. Clonality was calculated as one minus the Shannon entropy normalized by log2 of the number of productive unique sequences. For each patient and control, public and private clones were evaluated within the 100 most prevalent clones. Clones were defined as Susac-specific when absent from the healthy and MS cohorts, from some 1,100 published viral clones and from other ImmuneACCESS disease sequences. Using fastp trimming at Q25 and MiXCR clonotype assembly, TCRdb reanalyzed the public sequencing data and kept in-frame beta chains. Entries are consolidated by CDR3 protein sequence, retaining the most common genes and DNA. TCRdb, not the authors, supplied the V and J calls. This sample lists roughly 140,000 distinct CDR3 sequences; 90% to 95% were detected once. About 0.16% of the sample goes to the ten largest clones.

Peripheral blood CD8+ and CD4+ T cells from healthy donors, Susac syndrome patients and multiple sclerosis patients were profiled using high-throughput TCR beta sequencing. Susac syndrome patients met recently defined diagnostic criteria for definite or probable disease. CD8+ TEMRA cells were enriched by FACS, while bulk CD8+ and CD4+ T cells were purified by magnetic negative isolation. Blood was collected in EDTA tubes and processed within 24 hours, with PBMCs isolated through density gradient centrifugation. PBMCs intended for TCR sequencing were cryopreserved in liquid nitrogen and were subsequently thawed in a 37 degrees C water bath. The sorted or isolated CD4+, CD8+ and CD8+ TEMRA cells reached a purity of at least 90%.

Recombination joined TRBV27 with TRBJ1-6, with the D gene call left open. The origin of this receptor is a human donor with Susac syndrome. The sample taken for sequencing was CD4+ T cells from PBMCs. The sequenced DNA is TGTGCCAGCAGATGGGAAAATTCACCCCTCCACTTT. Its protein is CASRWENSPLHF.